This T cell receptor (beta chain) derives from a study of T-cell memory formation after mild COVID-19. TCRdb re-called the 5' RACE reads with MiXCR, one entry per CDR3 protein. The profile shows fewer than 650,000 distinct CDR3 sequences, approximately 15% of them singletons. This CDR3 region has 14 residues. Germline assignment: CDR1 MGHRA and CDR2 YSYEKL. The J segment lost 5 bases and the V segment lost 3 bases, leaving 4 bases of the junction unmatched. This clonotype was counted between two and nine times. The sequenced sample was PBMCs or a T cell subset sorted from them (not recorded which). This sequence joins TRBV4-1 and TRBJ1-5, with 7 bases aligning to TRBD1. The sequence derives from an adult woman who had mild COVID-19 (a few samples of this study predate the infection). Cell type and time point are not known. Here the CDR3 DNA reads TGCGCCAGCAGCCATAGTCAGGGGGATCAGCCCCAGCATTTT. As protein: CASSHSQGDQPQHF.